Here is one T cell receptor (beta chain) with its context. This CDR3 is 14 amino acids long. Germline CDR1 MNHEY, CDR2 SVGEGT. With 5 bases clipped from V and 2 bases from J, the junction kept 5 bases outside the gene matches. As originally analysed: Scientists estimated how many nucleated cells there were by amplifying reference gene primers. Profiled with immunoSEQ multiplex PCR; TCRdb holds only in-frame clones, not every one. That table furnishes V, J and clone size, whereas the DNA furnished D and trimming. The table has approximately 290,000 clones, approximately 84% seen once; the top ten hold 15% to 17%. The sample belongs to a study of blood T cell repertoires in COVID-19. Study-level background: COVID-19 samples from acute and convalescent phases originated in the United States, Italy and Spain. Nucleic acid was either cDNA or gDNA, and it came from T cells, B-cell-depleted T cells, or PBMCs.

While infection was still active, Seattle patients were enrolled and then followed longitudinally. The chain links TRBV6-2 or TRBV6-3 to TRBJ2-7; 8 bases are shared with TRBD2. The sequencing input was peripheral blood. The TCR originated in a person between 65 and 80 years old with COVID-19, enrolled during active disease. Written as DNA, the CDR3 is TGTGCCAGCAGTAGGAGCGGGAGAACCTACGAGCAGTACTTC. Translation gives CASSRSGRTYEQYF.